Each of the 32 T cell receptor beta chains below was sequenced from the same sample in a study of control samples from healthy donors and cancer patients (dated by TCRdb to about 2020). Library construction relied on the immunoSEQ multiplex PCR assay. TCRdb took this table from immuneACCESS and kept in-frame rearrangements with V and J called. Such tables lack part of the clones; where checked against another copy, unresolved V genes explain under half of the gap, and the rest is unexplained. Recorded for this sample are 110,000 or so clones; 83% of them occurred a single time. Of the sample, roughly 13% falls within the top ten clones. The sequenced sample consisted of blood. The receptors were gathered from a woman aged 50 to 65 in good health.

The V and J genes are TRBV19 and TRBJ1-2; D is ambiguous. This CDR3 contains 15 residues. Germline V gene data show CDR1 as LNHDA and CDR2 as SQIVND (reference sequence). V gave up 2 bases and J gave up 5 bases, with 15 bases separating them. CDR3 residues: CASSIFGSDNYGYTF. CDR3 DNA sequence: TGTGCCAGTAGTATATTTGGCAGCGATAATTATGGCTACACCTTC.

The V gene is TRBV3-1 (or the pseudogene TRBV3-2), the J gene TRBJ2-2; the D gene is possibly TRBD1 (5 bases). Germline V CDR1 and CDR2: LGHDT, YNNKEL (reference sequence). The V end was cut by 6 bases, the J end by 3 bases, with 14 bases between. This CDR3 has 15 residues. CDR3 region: CASRSRQGYTGELFF. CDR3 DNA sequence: TGTGCCAGCAGGTCAAGGCAGGGCTACACCGGGGAGCTGTTTTTT.

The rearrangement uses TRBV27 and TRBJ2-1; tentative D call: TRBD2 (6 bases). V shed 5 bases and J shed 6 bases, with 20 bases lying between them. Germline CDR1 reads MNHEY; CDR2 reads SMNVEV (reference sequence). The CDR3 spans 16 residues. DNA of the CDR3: TGTGCCAGCAGTGTGCCGGGACTTCCCCCCGGCAATGAGCAGTTCTTC. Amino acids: CASSVPGLPPGNEQFF.

The CDR3 DNA is TGTGCCAGCAGCTTCGGGCGGGATCAGCCCCAGCATTTT. Translating gives CASSFGRDQPQHF. The chain is built from TRBV11-2 and TRBJ1-5; D uncertain. V lost 3 bases and J 5 bases, leaving 8 bases between the germline ends. Germline V CDR1 and CDR2: SGHAT, FQNNGV. The CDR3 loop spans 13 amino acids.

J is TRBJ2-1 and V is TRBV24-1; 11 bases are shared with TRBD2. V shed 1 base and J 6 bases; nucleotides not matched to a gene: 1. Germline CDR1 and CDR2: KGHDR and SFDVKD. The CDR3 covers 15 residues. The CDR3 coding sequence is TGTGCCACCAGTGATTTCGGACTAGCGGGCAATGAGCAGTTCTTC. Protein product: CATSDFGLAGNEQFF.

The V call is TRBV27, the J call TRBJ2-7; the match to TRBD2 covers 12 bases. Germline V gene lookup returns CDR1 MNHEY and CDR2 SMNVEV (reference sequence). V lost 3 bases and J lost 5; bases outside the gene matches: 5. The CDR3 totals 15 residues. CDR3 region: CASSLTSGSSDEQYF. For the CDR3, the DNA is TGTGCCAGCAGTTTGACTAGCGGGAGTAGCGACGAGCAGTACTTC.

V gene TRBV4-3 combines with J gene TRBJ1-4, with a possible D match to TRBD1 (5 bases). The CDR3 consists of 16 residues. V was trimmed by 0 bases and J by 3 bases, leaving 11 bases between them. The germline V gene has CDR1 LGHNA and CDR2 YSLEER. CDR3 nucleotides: TGCGCCAGCAGCCAAGATGGGGACGTCTCTAATGAAAAACTGTTTTTT. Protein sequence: CASSQDGDVSNEKLFF.

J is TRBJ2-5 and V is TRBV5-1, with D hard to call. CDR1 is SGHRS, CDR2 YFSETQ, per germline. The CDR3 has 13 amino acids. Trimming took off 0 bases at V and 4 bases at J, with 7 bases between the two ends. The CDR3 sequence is CASSLVVSETQYF. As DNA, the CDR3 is TGCGCCAGCAGCTTGGTAGTTTCAGAGACCCAGTACTTC.

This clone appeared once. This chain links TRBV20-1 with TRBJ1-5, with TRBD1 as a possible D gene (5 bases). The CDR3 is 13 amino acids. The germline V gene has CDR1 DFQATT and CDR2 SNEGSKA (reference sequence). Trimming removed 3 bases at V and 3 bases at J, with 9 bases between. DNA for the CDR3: TGCAGTGCTAGTTCGGGGCCCAATCAGCCCCAGCATTTT. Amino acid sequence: CSASSGPNQPQHF.

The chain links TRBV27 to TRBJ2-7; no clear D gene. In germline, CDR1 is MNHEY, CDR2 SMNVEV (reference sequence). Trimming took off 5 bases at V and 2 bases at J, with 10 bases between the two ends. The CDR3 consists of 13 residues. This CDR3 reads CASSATVTYEQYF. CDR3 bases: TGTGCCAGCAGTGCAACGGTGACCTACGAGCAGTACTTC.

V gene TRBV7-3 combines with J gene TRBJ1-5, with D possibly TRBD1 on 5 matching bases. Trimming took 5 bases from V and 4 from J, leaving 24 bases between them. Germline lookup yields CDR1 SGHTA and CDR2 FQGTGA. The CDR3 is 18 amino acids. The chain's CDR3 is CASSIQSDSYRPNQPQHF. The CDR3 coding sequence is TGTGCCAGCAGCATACAATCAGACAGTTACCGCCCTAATCAGCCCCAGCATTTT.

CDR3 DNA sequence: TGTGCCAGCTCACCATTCGAAGGTAGTCCTGGAAACACCATATATTTT. Its translation: CASSPFEGSPGNTIYF. V usage is TRBV18 and J usage is TRBJ1-3; D not resolved. With 2 bases removed from V and 2 bases from J, the gap between germline ends came to 13 bases. The CDR3 consists of 16 residues. The germline V gene encodes CDR1 KGHSH and CDR2 LQKENI.

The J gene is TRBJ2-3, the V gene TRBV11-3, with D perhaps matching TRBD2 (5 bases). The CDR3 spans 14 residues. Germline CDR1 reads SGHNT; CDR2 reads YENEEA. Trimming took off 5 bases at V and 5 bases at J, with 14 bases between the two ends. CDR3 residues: CASSPNTGEDTQYF. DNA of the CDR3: TGTGCCAGCAGCCCTAACACCGGGGAAGATACGCAGTATTTT.

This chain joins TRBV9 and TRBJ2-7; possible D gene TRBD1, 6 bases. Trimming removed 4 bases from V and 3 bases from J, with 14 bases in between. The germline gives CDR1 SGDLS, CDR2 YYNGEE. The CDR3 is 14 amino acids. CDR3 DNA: TGTGCCAGCAGCCCAAGGGGACAATTCTACGAGCAGTACTTC. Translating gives CASSPRGQFYEQYF.

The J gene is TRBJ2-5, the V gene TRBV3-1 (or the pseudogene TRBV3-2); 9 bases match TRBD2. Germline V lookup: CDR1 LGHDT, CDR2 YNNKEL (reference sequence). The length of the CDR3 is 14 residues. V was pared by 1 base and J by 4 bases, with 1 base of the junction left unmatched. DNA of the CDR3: TGTGCCAGCAGCCAAGTACTAGCGGGAGAGACCCAGTACTTC. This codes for CASSQVLAGETQYF.

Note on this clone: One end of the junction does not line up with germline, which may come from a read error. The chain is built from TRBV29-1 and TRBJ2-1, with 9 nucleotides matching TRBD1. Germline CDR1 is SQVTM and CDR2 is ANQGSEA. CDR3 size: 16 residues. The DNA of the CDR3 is TGCAGCGCCTCGATCGGGGGGACAGGGTCCTCCAATGAGCAGTTCTTC. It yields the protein CSASIGGTGSSNEQFF.

CDR3 in DNA: TGCGCCAGCAGCCAAGCTCCAGGGTCGGAGACCCAGTACTTC. It codes for CASSQAPGSETQYF. This sequence joins TRBV4-1 and TRBJ2-5; possible D gene TRBD1, 5 bases. The CDR3 has 14 residues. The V end lost 1 base, the J end lost 5 bases, and 11 bases lay between the germline ends. Per germline, CDR1 MGHRA and CDR2 YSYEKL.

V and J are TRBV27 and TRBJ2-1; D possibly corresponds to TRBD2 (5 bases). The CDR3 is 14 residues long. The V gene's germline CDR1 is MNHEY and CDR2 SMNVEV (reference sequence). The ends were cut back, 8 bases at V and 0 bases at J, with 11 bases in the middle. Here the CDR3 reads CASGLANSYNEQFF. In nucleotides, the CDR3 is TGTGCCAGCGGACTGGCGAACTCCTACAATGAGCAGTTCTTC.

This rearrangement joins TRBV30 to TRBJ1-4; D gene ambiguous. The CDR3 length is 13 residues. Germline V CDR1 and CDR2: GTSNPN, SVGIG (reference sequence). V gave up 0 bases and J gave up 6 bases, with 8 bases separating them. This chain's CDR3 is CAWSVRYDEKLFF. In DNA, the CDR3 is TGTGCCTGGAGTGTACGGTACGATGAAAAACTGTTTTTT.

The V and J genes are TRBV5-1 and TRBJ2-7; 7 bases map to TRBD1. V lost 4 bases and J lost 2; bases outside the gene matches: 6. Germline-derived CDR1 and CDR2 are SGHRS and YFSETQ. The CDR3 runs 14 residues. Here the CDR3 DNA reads TGCGCCAGCAGCACCACGACAGGGACCTACGAGCAGTACTTC. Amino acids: CASSTTTGTYEQYF.

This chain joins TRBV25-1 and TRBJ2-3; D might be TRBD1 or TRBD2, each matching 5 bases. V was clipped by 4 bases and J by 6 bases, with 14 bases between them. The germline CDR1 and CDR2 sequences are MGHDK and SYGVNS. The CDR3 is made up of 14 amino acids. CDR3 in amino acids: CASSVWDARDTQYF. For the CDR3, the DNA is TGTGCCAGCAGTGTTTGGGACGCTAGGGATACGCAGTATTTT. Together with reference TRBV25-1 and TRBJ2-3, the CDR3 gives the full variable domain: EADIYQTPRYLVIGTGKKITLECSQTMGHDKMYWYQQDPGMELHLIHYSYGVNSTEKGDLSSESTVSRIRTEHFPLTLESARPSHTSQYLCASSVWDARDTQYFGPGTRLTVL.

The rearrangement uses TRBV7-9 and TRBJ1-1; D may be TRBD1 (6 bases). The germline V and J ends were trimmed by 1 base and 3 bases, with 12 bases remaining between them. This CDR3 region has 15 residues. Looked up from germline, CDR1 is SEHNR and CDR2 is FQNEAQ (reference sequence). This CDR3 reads CASSLDRGAYTEAFF. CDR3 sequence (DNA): TGTGCCAGCAGCTTAGACCGGGGGGCGTACACTGAAGCTTTCTTT. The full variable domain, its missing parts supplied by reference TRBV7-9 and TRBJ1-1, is DTGVSQNPRHKITKRGQNVTFRCDPISEHNRLYWYRQTLGQGPEFLTYFQNEAQLEKSRLLSDRFSAERPKGSFSTLEIQRTEQGDSAMYLCASSLDRGAYTEAFFGQGTRLTVV.

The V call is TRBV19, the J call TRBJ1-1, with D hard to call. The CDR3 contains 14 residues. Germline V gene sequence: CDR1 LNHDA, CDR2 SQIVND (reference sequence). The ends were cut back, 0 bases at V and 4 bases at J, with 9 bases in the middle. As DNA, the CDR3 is TGTGCCAGTAGTATAGATGCAATCACCACTGAAGCTTTCTTT. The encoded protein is CASSIDAITTEAFF.

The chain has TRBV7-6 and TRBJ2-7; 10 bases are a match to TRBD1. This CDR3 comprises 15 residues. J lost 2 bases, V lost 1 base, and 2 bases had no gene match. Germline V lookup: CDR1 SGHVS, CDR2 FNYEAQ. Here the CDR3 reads CASSLGTGGTYEQYF. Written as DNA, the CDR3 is TGTGCCAGCAGCTTAGGGACAGGGGGTACCTACGAGCAGTACTTC.

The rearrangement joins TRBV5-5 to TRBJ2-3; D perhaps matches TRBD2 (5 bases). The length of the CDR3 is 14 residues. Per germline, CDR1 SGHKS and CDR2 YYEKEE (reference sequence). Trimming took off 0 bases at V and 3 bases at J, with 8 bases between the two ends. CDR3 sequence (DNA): TGTGCCAGCAGCTTGGCGGGGAATACAGATACGCAGTATTTT. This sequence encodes CASSLAGNTDTQYF.

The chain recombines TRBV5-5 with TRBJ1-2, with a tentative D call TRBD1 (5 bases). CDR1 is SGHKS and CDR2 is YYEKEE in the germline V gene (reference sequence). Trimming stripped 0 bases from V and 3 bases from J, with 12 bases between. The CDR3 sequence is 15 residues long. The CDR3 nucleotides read TGTGCCAGCAGCTTGGAGCGGGGCTTCGACTATGGCTACACCTTC. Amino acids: CASSLERGFDYGYTF.

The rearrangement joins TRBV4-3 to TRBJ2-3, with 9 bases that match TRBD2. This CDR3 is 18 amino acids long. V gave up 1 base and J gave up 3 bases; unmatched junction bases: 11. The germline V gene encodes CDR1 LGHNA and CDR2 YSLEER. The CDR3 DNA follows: TGCGCCAGCAGCCAAGTCGTTTTTGGCGGGGGGGGAACAGATACGCAGTATTTT. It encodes CASSQVVFGGGGTDTQYF.

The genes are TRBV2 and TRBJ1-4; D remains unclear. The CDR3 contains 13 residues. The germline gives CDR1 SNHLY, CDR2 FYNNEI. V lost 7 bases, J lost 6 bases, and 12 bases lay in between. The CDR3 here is CASKRGLDEKLFF. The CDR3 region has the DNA TGTGCCAGCAAAAGAGGACTAGATGAAAAACTGTTTTTT.

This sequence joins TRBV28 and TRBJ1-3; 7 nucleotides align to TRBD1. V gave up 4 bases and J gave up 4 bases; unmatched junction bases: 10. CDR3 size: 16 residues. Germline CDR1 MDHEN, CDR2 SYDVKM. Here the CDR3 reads CASSSDRTGEGNTIYF. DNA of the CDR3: TGTGCCAGCAGTTCGGATCGAACAGGGGAAGGAAACACCATATATTTT. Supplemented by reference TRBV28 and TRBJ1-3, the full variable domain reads DVKVTQSSRYLVKRTGEKVFLECVQDMDHENMFWYRQDPGLGLRLIYFSYDVKMKEKGDIPEGYSVSREKKERFSLILESASTNQTSMYLCASSSDRTGEGNTIYFGEGSWLTVV.

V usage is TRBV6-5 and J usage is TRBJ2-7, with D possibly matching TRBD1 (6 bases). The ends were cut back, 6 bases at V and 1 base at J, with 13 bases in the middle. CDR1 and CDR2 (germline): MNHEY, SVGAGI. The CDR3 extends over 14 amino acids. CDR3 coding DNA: TGTGCCAGCAGAACAGGGCCTCTTTCCTACGAGCAGTACTTC. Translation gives CASRTGPLSYEQYF.

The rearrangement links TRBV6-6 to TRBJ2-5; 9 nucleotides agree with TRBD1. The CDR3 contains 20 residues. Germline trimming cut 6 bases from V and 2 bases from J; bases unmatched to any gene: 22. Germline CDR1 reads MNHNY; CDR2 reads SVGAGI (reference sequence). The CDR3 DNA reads TGTGCCAGCAGCAACGAAAAATTCGGGACAGGGATTGTTGGTCAAGAGACCCAGTACTTC. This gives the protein CASSNEKFGTGIVGQETQYF.

CDR3 region: CASSQVSRASGLSDEQFF. The CDR3 region has the DNA TGTGCCAGCAGCCAAGTCAGCAGGGCTAGTGGGCTTTCTGATGAGCAGTTCTTC. The chain uses TRBV3-1 (or the pseudogene TRBV3-2) and TRBJ2-1, with D possibly being TRBD1 (5 bases). Germline CDR1 and CDR2: LGHDT and YNNKEL (reference sequence). Trimming stripped 1 base from V and 8 bases from J, with 24 bases between. CDR3 size: 18 residues.